Included here is one TCR beta chain sequence, with context. Data came from immunoSEQ multiplex PCR; TCRdb stores just in-frame clones and leaves some out. Of roughly 70,000 clones in the sample, roughly 89% are singletons; the top ten hold 19%. This specimen belongs to a study of blood T cell repertoires in COVID-19. The CDR3 runs to 17 residues. Looked up from germline, CDR1 is SEHNR and CDR2 is FQNEAQ (reference sequence). Between the trimmed V and J ends, which lost 2 bases and 7 bases, there was a span of 18 bases. The source is a woman aged 80 or older with acute or convalescent COVID-19. The chain carries TRBV7-9 and TRBJ1-6; D may be TRBD1 (5 bases). Source material: peripheral blood. CDR3 coding DNA: TGTGCCAGCAGCTTACCCCCCTGGGGCCAATCGAATTCACCCCTCCACTTT. The encoded protein is CASSLPPWGQSNSPLHF.